The T cell receptor beta chain described here comes from a study of T cells after somatic rescue of genetic block. There are 16 residues in the CDR3. V was clipped by 7 bases and J by 5 bases, with 24 bases between them. Germline V gives CDR1 SGHTA, CDR2 FQGTGA. Assay used: immunoSEQ multiplex PCR; TCRdb lists only in-frame clones, some missing. In the table there are more than 12,000 clones, around 70% of which are singletons. This receptor was obtained from a man aged 18 to 29. The genes are TRBV7-3 and TRBJ2-7; D is possibly TRBD1 (5 bases). The source material was peripheral blood mononuclear cells (PBMCs). CDR3 loop: CASTGADGRKLDEQYF. As DNA, the CDR3 is TGTGCCAGCACTGGGGCAGATGGTCGGAAATTAGACGAGCAGTACTTC.